The clone carrying this T cell receptor (beta chain) turned up a few times. Germline assignment: CDR1 SGHAT and CDR2 FQNNGV. The CDR3 is made up of 15 amino acids. The V segment lost 1 base and the J segment 7 bases; nucleotides outside the gene matches: 6. The protocol was immunoSEQ multiplex PCR, while the TCRdb copy is restricted to in-frame clones and leaves out a portion. The table lists about 56,000 clones, approximately 86% of them singletons, with roughly 2.9% in the top ten. This entry comes from a study of PD-L1 blockade in urothelial cancer. The sample here was PBMCs, taken around atezolizumab (anti-PD-L1) treatment. The receptor's source is a man in his fifties with urothelial cancer. The chain uses TRBV11-2 and TRBJ2-1; TRBD2 matches at 8 bases. The CDR3 sequence is CASSLAGGGRNEQFF. Written as DNA, the CDR3 is TGTGCCAGCAGCTTAGCGGGAGGGGGAAGGAATGAGCAGTTCTTC.